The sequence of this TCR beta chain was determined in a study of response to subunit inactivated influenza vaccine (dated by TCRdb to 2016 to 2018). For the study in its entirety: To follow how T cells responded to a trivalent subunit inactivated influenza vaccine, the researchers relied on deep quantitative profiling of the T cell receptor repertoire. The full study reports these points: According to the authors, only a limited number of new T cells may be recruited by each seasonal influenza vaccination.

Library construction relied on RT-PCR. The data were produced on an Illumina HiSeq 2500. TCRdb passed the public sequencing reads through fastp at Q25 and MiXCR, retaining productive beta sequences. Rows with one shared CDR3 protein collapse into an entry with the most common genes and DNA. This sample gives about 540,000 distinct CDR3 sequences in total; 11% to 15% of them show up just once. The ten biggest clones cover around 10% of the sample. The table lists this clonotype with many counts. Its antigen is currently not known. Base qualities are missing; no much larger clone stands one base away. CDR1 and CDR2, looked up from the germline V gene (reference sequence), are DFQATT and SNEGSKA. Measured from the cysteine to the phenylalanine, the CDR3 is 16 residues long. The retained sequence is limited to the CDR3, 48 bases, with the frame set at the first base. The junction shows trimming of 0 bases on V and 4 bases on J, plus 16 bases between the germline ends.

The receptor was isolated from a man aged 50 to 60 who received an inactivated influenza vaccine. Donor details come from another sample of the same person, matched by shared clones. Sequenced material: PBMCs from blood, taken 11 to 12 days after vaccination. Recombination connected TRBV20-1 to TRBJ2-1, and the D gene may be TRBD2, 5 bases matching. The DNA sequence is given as TGCAGTGCTAGAGAAGCGGAAGGATTACTTTACAATGAGCAGTTCTTC. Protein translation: CSAREAEGLLYNEQFF.